The rows below give T cell receptor beta chains drawn from one sample of a study of T cell responses to AZD1222 COVID-19 vaccine. Assay: immunoSEQ multiplex PCR; the TCRdb copy retains only in-frame clones and omits some. The sample shows roughly 150,000 clones, approximately 90% of them seen only once. The sample here was peripheral blood, taken 28 days after the second AZD1222 dose. These TCRs come from an adult who received the AZD1222 COVID-19 vaccine. CDR3s include the opening cysteine and the closing phenylalanine or tryptophan. A D gene is named only where the DNA matches it firmly. Expanded clones are given a class, and other clones once, few, many or no size at all.

>.|TRBJ1-1|TRBV4-3|.
TGCGCCAGCACCGAGAAGGGGGATGGTGAAGCTTTCTTT
CASTEKGDGEAFF
>.|TRBJ2-3|TRBV11-3|TRBD1
TGTGCCAGCAGCGTTGGGACAGGGAGCACAGATACGCAGTATTTT
CASSVGTGSTDTQYF
>.|TRBJ1-3|TRBV12-5|.
TGTGCTAGTGGTTTGTGGGAGACTGGAAACACCATATATTTT
CASGLWETGNTIYF
>.|TRBJ1-2|TRBV12-3/TRBV12-4|.
TGTGCCAGCAGTTTGGGGTTTTCGGAAGGCTACACCTTC
CASSLGFSEGYTF
>.|TRBJ1-1|TRBV6-5|.
TGTGCCAGCAGTAACAGACAATCGGGGACTGAAGCTTTCTTT
CASSNRQSGTEAFF
>.|TRBJ2-5|TRBV13|.
TGTGCCAGCAGGCTGAGGGGTGGAGAGACCCAGTACTTC
CASRLRGGETQYF
>.|TRBJ2-7|TRBV30|.
TGTGCCTGGAGTGTAGAAGTCTACGAGCAGTACTTC
CAWSVEVYEQYF
>.|TRBJ1-1|TRBV12-3/TRBV12-4|.
TGTGCCAGCAGACTCTTGACGGAAAGGTCTTTCTTT
CASRLLTERSFF
>.|TRBJ2-7|TRBV5-1|TRBD1
TGCGCCAGCAGCTTGTCTTCAGGGGGCTACGAGCAGTACTTC
CASSLSSGGYEQYF
>.|TRBJ2-1|TRBV4-3|TRBD2
TGCGCCAGCAGCCAAGGGGCCATCCCGGGGGGTAGCATCAATGAGCAGTTCTTC
CASSQGAIPGGSINEQFF
>once|TRBJ1-6|TRBV5-1|.
TGCGCCAGCAGCTTGGAGAGCTCCTATAATTCACCCCTCCACTTT
CASSLESSYNSPLHF
>.|TRBJ2-3|TRBV10-2|TRBD2
TGCGCCAGCCGTAGCGGGGGGGCTGGAGATACGCAGTATTTT
CASRSGGAGDTQYF
>.|TRBJ2-1|TRBV27|.
TGTGCCAGCAGTCAGACGACAGTACCCTACAATGAGCAGTTCTTC
CASSQTTVPYNEQFF
>few|TRBJ1-1|TRBV18|.
TGTGCCAGCTCCCTACCAGGGTTGGACACTGAAGCTTTCTTT
CASSLPGLDTEAFF
>once|TRBJ1-6|TRBV5-4|.
TGTGCCAGCAGCTCGGGTCGTACAGGGAATAATTCACCCCTCCACTTT
CASSSGRTGNNSPLHF
>once|TRBJ1-5|TRBV10-3|.
TGTGCCATCGGGGGAAGTCGGGACAGCAATCAGCCCCAGCATTTT
CAIGGSRDSNQPQHF
>.|TRBJ2-1|TRBV18|.
TGTGCCAGCTCATACATGACCGATCCCAAAGAGCAGTTCTTC
CASSYMTDPKEQFF
>.|TRBJ1-2|TRBV6-5|.
TGTGCCAGCAGTTCGGGTAACTATGGCTACACCTTC
CASSSGNYGYTF
>.|TRBJ2-1|TRBV6-5|.
TGTGCCAGCAGTTACCAAAGGGGGAGAGATGAGCAGTTCTTC
CASSYQRGRDEQFF
>.|TRBJ2-3|TRBV10-2|.
TGCGCCAGCAGGGCCCGGACAGGGACTATCGGTAAAGGCACAGATACGCAGTATTTT
CASRARTGTIGKGTDTQYF
>.|TRBJ1-1|TRBV6-4|.
TGTGCCAGCAAAGGCCAATTCGCTGCCCCGGCGGACACTGAAGCTTTCTTT
CASKGQFAAPADTEAFF
>.|TRBJ2-7|TRBV5-8|.
TGTGCCAGCAGCTTGGGCTACGAGCAGTACTTC
CASSLGYEQYF
>.|TRBJ2-7|TRBV29-1|TRBD2
TGCAGCGTTGCGGCGGCGGGGGGTAGTCCCTACGAGCAGTACTTC
CSVAAAGGSPYEQYF
>.|TRBJ1-1|TRBV29-1|.
TGCAGCGTTGGAACCGGGGAGGGGACTGAAGCTTTCTTT
CSVGTGEGTEAFF
>.|TRBJ1-4|TRBV3-1/TRBV3-2|.
TGTGCCAGCAGCTACCAGGGGAAAAATGAAAAACTGTTTTTT
CASSYQGKNEKLFF
>few|TRBJ1-2|TRBV14|.
TGTGCCAGCAGCCAAGTCGGGATCCATAACTATGGCTACACCTTC
CASSQVGIHNYGYTF
>.|TRBJ1-2|TRBV5-4|.
TGTGCCAGCAGCTCGGAAAACTATGGCTACACCTTC
CASSSENYGYTF
>.|TRBJ2-3|TRBV6-4|TRBD1
TGTGCCAGCATCCAGTTAGGGGGCGATACGCAGTATTTT
CASIQLGGDTQYF
>.|TRBJ2-3|TRBV6-5|TRBD2
TGTGCCAGCAGTCGGGGGGGGCCGGGCACAGATACGCAGTATTTT
CASSRGGPGTDTQYF
>.|TRBJ2-7|TRBV10-2|.
TGCGCCAGCAGGACCGGGACAGCGAGTTCCCCGGGGGGCCACGAGCAGTACTTC
CASRTGTASSPGGHEQYF
>.|TRBJ2-2|TRBV18|TRBD1
TGTGCCAGCTCACCACGGGGACAGATTGACACCGGGGAGCTGTTTTTT
CASSPRGQIDTGELFF
>.|TRBJ2-7|TRBV3-1/TRBV3-2|.
TGTGCCAGCAGCGGCCTCTCCTACGAGCAGTACTTC
CASSGLSYEQYF
>.|TRBJ2-7|TRBV5-1|.
TGCGCCAGCAGCTTTGAAGACTATTCCTACGAGCAGTACTTC
CASSFEDYSYEQYF
>.|TRBJ2-7|TRBV4-3|.
TGCGCCAGCAGCCAAGATCAAGGGGGGTACTACGAGCAGTACTTC
CASSQDQGGYYEQYF
>.|TRBJ1-3|TRBV3-1/TRBV3-2|.
TGTGCCAGCAGCCAAACAGGATCCACGGGAAACACCATATATTTT
CASSQTGSTGNTIYF
>.|TRBJ1-2|TRBV30|.
TGTGCCACCTCCCTCGGGGTCTATGGCTACACCTTC
CATSLGVYGYTF
>.|TRBJ1-3|TRBV7-2|TRBD1
TGTGCCAGCAGCGGACGACAGGGTCTTACTGGAAACACCATATATTTT
CASSGRQGLTGNTIYF
>.|TRBJ1-2|TRBV6-5|.
TGTGCCAGCAGTTACGAGGGGCAGGCCCGCTATGGCTACACCTTC
CASSYEGQARYGYTF
>.|TRBJ2-2|TRBV25-1|TRBD2
TGTGCCAGCAGTAGCGGGGGGAACACCGGGGAGCTGTTTTTT
CASSSGGNTGELFF
>.|TRBJ1-2|TRBV3-1/TRBV3-2|.
TGTGCCAGCAGCCTGGACAGAACCGGCTACACCTTC
CASSLDRTGYTF
>few|TRBJ1-6|TRBV25-1|.
TGTGCCAGCAGTGGAGGGGACGCGGGCGGAAATTCACCCCTCCACTTT
CASSGGDAGGNSPLHF
>.|TRBJ2-7|TRBV21-1|.
TGTGCCAGCAGCAGGGCCAGGGACTCCTACGAGCAGTACTTC
CASSRARDSYEQYF
>.|TRBJ2-7|TRBV7-9|TRBD1
TGTGCCAGCAGAGACGGACAGGGCATCCACGAGCAGTACTTC
CASRDGQGIHEQYF
>few|TRBJ2-1|TRBV7-2|TRBD2
TGTGCCAGCAGCTTATGGCGGGGGAGCTACAATGAGCAGTTCTTC
CASSLWRGSYNEQFF
>.|TRBJ2-7|TRBV7-2|.
TGTGCCAGCAGCTTAGACCGGCAAACCCCCGGCTACGAGCAGTACTTC
CASSLDRQTPGYEQYF
>.|TRBJ1-1|TRBV4-2|.
TGTGCCAGCAGCCAAGAGGAGCGCAGGGACACTGAAGCTTTCTTT
CASSQEERRDTEAFF
>.|TRBJ2-7|TRBV12-5|.
TGTGCTAGTGGTTCCCACTTAGACCCCTCCTACGAGCAGTACTTC
CASGSHLDPSYEQYF
>.|TRBJ2-1|TRBV6-2/TRBV6-3|.
TGTGCCAGCAGTTACTCGACTGACGGCTTGGCCTACAATGAGCAGTTCTTC
CASSYSTDGLAYNEQFF
>.|TRBJ1-5|TRBV7-2|.
TGTGCCAGCAGCCTTTTGGATCAGCCCCAGCATTTT
CASSLLDQPQHF
>.|TRBJ1-2|TRBV7-2|TRBD1
TGTGCCAGCAGCTTAGGAACAGGGGCGGGAGGCTACACCTTC
CASSLGTGAGGYTF
>.|TRBJ1-4|TRBV25-1|.
TGTGCCAGCAGTGAACTCACGAATGAAAAACTGTTTTTT
CASSELTNEKLFF
>.|TRBJ1-4|TRBV7-9|TRBD1
TGTGCCAGCAGAGACAGGGGAGGTGAAAAACTGTTTTTT
CASRDRGGEKLFF
>.|TRBJ2-1|TRBV7-9|.
TGTGCCAGCAGCTTAGGTTCGGGCGCGGGGGAGCAGTTCTTC
CASSLGSGAGEQFF
>.|TRBJ2-7|TRBV18|.
TGTGCCAGCTCACCATCAAACTACGAGCAGTACTTC
CASSPSNYEQYF